Listed below are T cell receptor beta chains from one sample, sequenced in a study of T-cell reconstitution after alpha-beta-depleted transplantation in children. TCRdb recomputed calls from the PCR reads with MiXCR, one row per CDR3 protein. The sample holds 70,000 to 95,000 distinct CDR3 sequences; approximately 18% are singletons and the top ten take approximately 51%. The sequences come from PBMCs, mostly from graft donor cells, collected 360 days after TCRalphabeta/CD19-depleted stem cell transplant. All receptors come from a male patient between 2 and 15 years old who had a stem cell transplant for acute lymphoblastic leukemia, so the T cells may come from the graft donor. Each CDR3 is given with its conserved first and last residue. The D gene is left open where the match is weak. Expanded clones get a size class; other rows say once, few or many, or leave the size out.

few TRBJ1-6 TRBV6-5 . TGTGCCAGCACCGGGGTTAATTCACCCCTCCACTTT CASTGVNSPLHF
few TRBJ2-3 TRBV7-2 . TGTGCCAGCAGCTTAAGAACGGTACCCAACACAGATACGCAGTATTTT CASSLRTVPNTDTQYF
few TRBJ2-3 TRBV7-9 . TGTGCCAGCAGCCCCAGACTCCGGACCACCCCCACAGATACGCAGTATTTT CASSPRLRTTPTDTQYF
. TRBJ2-1 TRBV5-1 TRBD2 TGCGCCAGCAGCGACCCGGGACTAGCGGGAGGTTACAATGAGCAGTTCTTC CASSDPGLAGGYNEQFF
few TRBJ1-2 TRBV7-9 . TGTGCCAGCAGCAACAGGATCCAGACCTTC CASSNRIQTF
few TRBJ1-1 TRBV6-5 . TGTGCCAGCCTGGCGAACACTGAAGCTTTCTTT CASLANTEAFF
many TRBJ2-2 TRBV24-1 TRBD1 TGTGCCACCAGTGGCGGACAGGGGCACACCGGGGAGCTGTTTTTT CATSGGQGHTGELFF
. TRBJ2-7 TRBV20-1 . TGCAGTGCTAGAGACCCCCTAGCGAGAGCCTACGAGCAGTACTTC CSARDPLARAYEQYF
. TRBJ2-7 TRBV29-1 . TGCAGCGTTGATGGTCCATTTCACGAGCAGTACTTC CSVDGPFHEQYF
. TRBJ1-2 TRBV5-1 . TGCGCCAGCAGCTATATAGAGGATTATGGCTACACCTTC CASSYIEDYGYTF
. TRBJ2-3 TRBV12-3/TRBV12-4 TRBD2 TGTGCCAGCAGTCCGCTAGCGGGAAGCATCACAGATACGCAGTATTTT CASSPLAGSITDTQYF
many TRBJ2-1 TRBV5-1 . TGCGCCAGCAGCGAGCTCTCGTGGTATGAGCAGTTCTTC CASSELSWYEQFF
few TRBJ2-7 TRBV5-4 TRBD1 TGTGCCAGCAGCAGGCCGGGACAGGGGGTCGACGAGCAGTACTTC CASSRPGQGVDEQYF
few TRBJ2-3 TRBV5-1 . TGCGCCAGCAGGGTTAGCTCAGATACGCAGTATTTT CASRVSSDTQYF
many TRBJ2-3 TRBV7-9 . TGTGCCAGCAGCTTTCTCGCTAGCTTCACAGATACGCAGTATTTT CASSFLASFTDTQYF
many TRBJ2-3 TRBV24-1 . TGTGCCACCGCCGGGGACTCCCGTCGGACGCAGTATTTT CATAGDSRRTQYF
few TRBJ2-7 TRBV7-9 . TGTGCCAGCAGCCTGATCCCCTCCTACGAGCAGTACTTC CASSLIPSYEQYF
few TRBJ2-4 TRBV4-1 . TGCGCCAGCAGCCAGCATCCCCCCCCCCGGGAGTTAAACATTCAGTACTTC CASSQHPPPRELNIQYF
. TRBJ2-7 TRBV5-1 TRBD2 TGCGCCAGCAGCCTAGGACTAGTCCCCTCCTACGAGCAGTACTTC CASSLGLVPSYEQYF
few TRBJ2-3 TRBV9 TRBD1 TGTGCCAGCAGCCCTTGGACAGGATTCACAGATACGCAGTATTTT CASSPWTGFTDTQYF
. TRBJ2-5 TRBV30 . TGTGCCTGGAGTTGGGGGATACAAGAGACCCAGTACTTC CAWSWGIQETQYF
many TRBJ2-7 TRBV6-5 . TGTGCCAGCAGTTACACCCTAACAGGGATCAACGAGCAGTACTTC CASSYTLTGINEQYF
few TRBJ2-1 TRBV5-1 TRBD2 TGCGCCAGCAGCTTTGTACTAGCGGGAGGGCCCCATGAGCAGTTCTTC CASSFVLAGGPHEQFF
few TRBJ1-3 TRBV7-8 . TGTGCCAGCAGTCCTTACTCTGGAAACACCATATATTTT CASSPYSGNTIYF
many TRBJ2-7 TRBV20-1 . TGCAGTGCTCAGGGATCCTACGAGCAGTACTTC CSAQGSYEQYF
. TRBJ2-6 TRBV24-1 TRBD2 TGTGCCACCAGTCGGTCAGCGGGAGTTGGGGCCAACGTCCTGACTTTC CATSRSAGVGANVLTF
few TRBJ2-5 TRBV12-3/TRBV12-4 TRBD1 TGTGCCAGCGGCCCGCAGGGGGCAGCGGTAGAGACCCAGTACTTC CASGPQGAAVETQYF
many TRBJ2-5 TRBV7-9 . TGTGCCAGCAGACCAGGAGGGGGAGTAGAGACCCAGTACTTC CASRPGGGVETQYF
few TRBJ2-7 TRBV6-6 . TGTGCCAGCAGTTACTCCCATCGTAACGAGCAGTACTTC CASSYSHRNEQYF
. TRBJ2-7 TRBV7-9 TRBD1 TGTGCCAGCAGCTGGGGACAGGCCTCCTCCTACGAGCAGTACTTC CASSWGQASSYEQYF
. TRBJ1-2 TRBV5-4 . TGTGCCAGCAGCCCGAGGGGCCGAGGCTACACCTTC CASSPRGRGYTF
few TRBJ2-3 TRBV20-1 . TGCAGTGCTCTGTGGAGCACAGATACGCAGTATTTT CSALWSTDTQYF
few TRBJ2-1 TRBV28 TRBD2 TGTGCCAGCAGGCGGACTAGCGGGACCCCACACAATGAGCAGTTCTTC CASRRTSGTPHNEQFF
many TRBJ2-7 TRBV10-3 . TGTGCCATCAGTGAGGGGGACGCCTACGAGCAGTACTTC CAISEGDAYEQYF
. TRBJ2-7 TRBV5-1 . TGCGCCAGCAGCTTGACAGTTTACTACGAGCAGTACTTC CASSLTVYYEQYF
few TRBJ2-3 TRBV12-3/TRBV12-4 TRBD1 TGTGCCAGCAGTTCCCAACCGGGACAGGGGACAGATACGCAGTATTTT CASSSQPGQGTDTQYF
many TRBJ2-3 TRBV7-6 TRBD2 TGTGCCAGCAGCTTAGCGCGACAAGCGGGAGTCCCAGATACGCAGTATTTT CASSLARQAGVPDTQYF
. TRBJ1-1 TRBV7-9 . TGTGCCAGCTCAGAGATGAACACTGAAGCTTTCTTT CASSEMNTEAFF
many TRBJ2-1 TRBV12-3/TRBV12-4 . TGTGCCAGCAGGCGCCATCCGGAGGCTGAGCAGTTCTTC CASRRHPEAEQFF
. TRBJ2-7 TRBV4-2 . TGTGCCAGCAGCCTCCTCGGACAGGGTGGGACTAGCGAGCAGTACTTC CASSLLGQGGTSEQYF
few TRBJ2-1 TRBV4-1 . TGCGCCAGCACCCACCACAGGGCGGCCTCCTACAATGAGCAGTTCTTC CASTHHRAASYNEQFF
. TRBJ1-2 TRBV12-3/TRBV12-4 . TGTGCCAGCAGTTTGACAGGAACCTATGGCTACACCTTC CASSLTGTYGYTF
. TRBJ2-1 TRBV5-1 TRBD1 TGCGCCAGCAGCCACCGGGACAGGTACTTCGGGGAGCAGTTCTTC CASSHRDRYFGEQFF
. TRBJ2-3 TRBV24-1 . TGTGCCACCAGTCCACTAGGTGAGAGCACAGATACGCAGTATTTT CATSPLGESTDTQYF
few TRBJ1-6 TRBV5-1 . TGCGCCAGCAGGCAGGAATTAGCCTATAATTCACCCCTCCACTTT CASRQELAYNSPLHF
. TRBJ1-2 TRBV12-3/TRBV12-4 . TGTGCCAGCAGCCTGACAGCCTGGTACACCTTC CASSLTAWYTF
many TRBJ2-3 TRBV6-5 . TGTGCCAGCAGTTACGAAGGCGACAGCACAGATACGCAGTATTTT CASSYEGDSTDTQYF
few TRBJ1-2 TRBV4-2 TRBD1 TGTGCCAGCAGCCAAGCGACAGGGGGATATAACTATGGCTACACCTTC CASSQATGGYNYGYTF
many TRBJ2-7 TRBV21-1 . TGTGCCAGCAGCAAAGTGCACTCGGCTGGGGTGATGGACGAGCAGTACTTC CASSKVHSAGVMDEQYF
. TRBJ2-5 TRBV7-9 TRBD1 TGTGCCAGCAGCTGGACAGGGCAAGAGACCCAGTACTTC CASSWTGQETQYF
many TRBJ2-1 TRBV24-1 . TGTGCCACCAGTGTCCCAGGAGGGCACAACAATGAGCAGTTCTTC CATSVPGGHNNEQFF
few TRBJ2-7 TRBV20-1 . TGCAGTGCCATGTTTGGAGGCTCCTACGAGCAGTACTTC CSAMFGGSYEQYF